The rows below give T cell receptor beta chains drawn from one sample of a study of T cell repertoires in cytomegalovirus infection. TCRdb passed the reads through MiXCR, listing each CDR3 protein once. Of some 230,000 distinct CDR3 sequences listed, roughly 23% were seen once; the top ten hold roughly 18%. Sequences were obtained from CD8+ T cells from PBMCs. Source of these receptors: a human donor in good health (CMV status not recorded). Some clones in this sample may be carry-over from other donors' samples. CDR3s include the opening cysteine and the closing phenylalanine or tryptophan. The D gene is left open where the match is weak. Clone size is shown for a subset of rows, as once, few, many or a class of expanded clone.

clone_size,v_call,j_call,d_call,cdr3_aa,cdr3_nt
-,TRBV24-1,TRBJ2-1,-,CATSDGISKQFF,TGTGCCACAAGTGATGGAATAAGCAAGCAGTTCTTC
many,TRBV7-8,TRBJ2-1,TRBD2,CASSLVAGEQFF,TGTGCCAGCAGCTTGGTAGCGGGGGAGCAGTTCTTC
-,TRBV20-1,TRBJ2-1,TRBD1,CSVRDRYNEQFF,TGCAGTGTTAGGGACAGATACAATGAGCAGTTCTTC
-,TRBV10-2,TRBJ2-3,TRBD2,CDSSDLAGGPSDTQYF,TGCGACAGCAGCGATCTAGCGGGGGGGCCATCAGATACGCAGTATTTT
-,TRBV2,TRBJ1-1,TRBD1,CASRVITGGRTEAFF,TGTGCCAGCAGAGTCATAACAGGGGGGCGCACTGAAGCTTTCTTT
many,TRBV7-2,TRBJ1-2,-,CASSLVTHGDGYTF,TGTGCCAGCAGCTTAGTTACCCATGGGGATGGCTACACCTTC
-,TRBV7-6,TRBJ2-1,-,CASSRGHESEQFF,TGTGCCAGCAGCCGGGGCCACGAGAGTGAGCAGTTCTTC
-,TRBV12-3/TRBV12-4,TRBJ2-7,-,CASSFAASYSVYEQYF,TGTGCCAGCAGTTTTGCCGCATCGTACTCCGTCTACGAGCAGTACTTC
few,TRBV11-2,TRBJ2-2,TRBD2,CASSPTSGGAGGELFF,TGTGCCAGCAGCCCCACTAGCGGGGGGGCAGGCGGGGAGCTGTTTTTT
-,TRBV5-6,TRBJ2-1,TRBD2,CASTSVGGSSYNEQFF,TGTGCCAGCACCTCCGTGGGCGGGAGCTCCTACAATGAGCAGTTCTTC
few,TRBV27,TRBJ2-7,-,CASSLQVSYEQYF,TGTGCCAGCAGTTTACAGGTCTCCTACGAGCAGTACTTC
-,TRBV29-1,TRBJ1-1,-,CSVEEWANTEAFF,TGCAGCGTTGAAGAGTGGGCGAACACTGAAGCTTTCTTT
few,TRBV10-3,TRBJ2-1,-,CAISDNNEQFF,TGTGCCATCAGTGACAACAATGAGCAGTTCTTC
many,TRBV12-3/TRBV12-4,TRBJ1-2,-,CASSFQGWDGYTF,TGTGCCAGCAGTTTTCAGGGGTGGGACGGCTACACCTTC
many,TRBV11-3,TRBJ2-1,TRBD2,CASSRGTSGERGNEQFF,TGTGCCAGCAGCCGAGGGACTAGCGGGGAGCGGGGGAATGAGCAGTTCTTC
-,TRBV2,TRBJ1-1,TRBD1,CASKLGQGDTEAFF,TGTGCCAGCAAGCTGGGACAGGGAGACACTGAAGCTTTCTTT
many,TRBV27,TRBJ2-2,-,CASSSGGAGTGELFF,TGTGCCAGCAGTTCAGGAGGTGCTGGAACCGGGGAGCTGTTTTTT
-,TRBV6-5,TRBJ2-1,TRBD2,CASSDSRGGGDGQFF,TGTGCCAGCAGTGACTCCCGGGGGGGCGGGGATGGGCAGTTCTTC
few,TRBV28,TRBJ2-1,TRBD2,CASSLGKRLAGNEQFF,TGTGCCAGCAGTTTGGGGAAACGACTAGCGGGGAATGAGCAGTTCTTC
-,TRBV20-1,TRBJ1-2,-,CSASGQVISYGYTF,TGCAGTGCTAGTGGGCAGGTCATTAGCTATGGCTACACCTTC
few,TRBV24-1,TRBJ1-2,TRBD1,CATSDLDREGYTF,TGTGCCACCAGTGATTTAGACAGGGAAGGCTACACCTTC
-,TRBV7-4,TRBJ1-2,-,CASSSVAPQGLGRGYTF,TGTGCCAGCAGCTCAGTTGCCCCGCAGGGGTTGGGGAGAGGCTACACCTTC
few,TRBV24-1,TRBJ1-1,-,CATMIGGTEAFF,TGTGCCACCATGATAGGGGGCACTGAAGCTTTCTTT
-,TRBV11-1,TRBJ2-3,-,CASSLTTYVDTQYF,TGTGCCAGCAGCTTAACCACTTATGTGGATACGCAGTATTTT
few,TRBV4-1,TRBJ1-6,TRBD1,CASGYGQENSPLHF,TGCGCCAGCGGCTACGGACAGGAAAATTCACCCCTCCACTTT
-,TRBV7-6,TRBJ1-4,TRBD1,CASGSGQSAQYEKLFF,TGTGCCAGTGGGTCGGGACAGTCCGCGCAATATGAAAAACTGTTTTTT
-,TRBV19,TRBJ1-1,-,CASTAGGQRSEAFF,TGTGCCAGTACCGCGGGGGGGCAGAGGAGCGAAGCTTTCTTT
once,TRBV7-3,TRBJ2-7,-,CASSLTRDYEQYF,TGTGCCAGCAGCTTGACGAGGGACTACGAGCAGTACTTC
many,TRBV7-2,TRBJ2-7,-,CASSSPTGHYEQYF,TGTGCCAGCAGCTCCCCGACCGGGCACTACGAGCAGTACTTC
-,TRBV2,TRBJ2-1,TRBD2,CASSERRGLASGGLGQFF,TGTGCCAGCAGTGAACGCCGAGGTTTGGCTAGCGGGGGGCTGGGGCAGTTCTTC
-,TRBV20-1,TRBJ1-3,-,CSARDRVRGNTIYF,TGCAGTGCTAGAGATAGGGTCCGGGGAAACACCATATATTTT
-,TRBV6-2/TRBV6-3,TRBJ2-1,TRBD1,CASSEGRRGQGARSYNEQFF,TGTGCCAGCAGTGAGGGCCGGAGAGGACAGGGGGCAAGGTCCTACAATGAGCAGTTCTTC
many,TRBV4-1,TRBJ1-1,-,CASSPQVFTEAFF,TGCGCCAGCAGCCCACAGGTTTTCACTGAAGCTTTCTTT
few,TRBV29-1,TRBJ2-3,TRBD2,CSAKTSGITDTQYF,TGCAGCGCAAAGACTAGCGGGATCACAGATACGCAGTATTTT
-,TRBV27,TRBJ2-7,-,CASSPGSSSYEQYF,TGTGCCAGCAGTCCTGGGAGTTCCTCCTACGAGCAGTACTTC
once,TRBV5-1,TRBJ2-2,-,CASSPGTEPLSNTGELFF,TGCGCCAGCAGCCCGGGGACGGAACCCCTTTCGAACACCGGGGAGCTGTTTTTT
many,TRBV7-9,TRBJ2-2,-,CASSPLIWGLNTGELFF,TGTGCCAGCAGCCCCCTTATCTGGGGTCTAAACACCGGGGAGCTGTTTTTT
-,TRBV5-1,TRBJ2-7,-,CASSTEFDRTYEQYF,TGCGCCAGCAGCACAGAATTTGACAGGACTTACGAGCAGTACTTC
-,TRBV5-4,TRBJ2-7,-,CASSLRGRAHANYEQYF,TGTGCCAGCAGCTTGCGGGGCAGGGCTCATGCGAATTACGAGCAGTACTTC
-,TRBV28,TRBJ2-7,-,CASSTDRTSYEQYF,TGTGCCAGCAGTACCGACAGGACCTCCTACGAGCAGTACTTC
-,TRBV29-1,TRBJ2-3,-,CSVDGLTAIADTQYF,TGCAGCGTGGACGGGCTTACGGCTATCGCAGATACGCAGTATTTT